The 30 T cell receptor beta chains presented below share a single source sample, sequenced in a study of neurological immune-mediated disorders. In TCRdb, the 5' RACE reads were re-called with MiXCR into one record per CDR3 protein. The table has approximately 24,000 distinct CDR3 sequences, roughly 13% seen once. Specimen: PBMCs. All receptors derive from a woman in her forties with HTLV-1-associated myelopathy (HAM/TSP).

This clonotype showed up many times. The chain couples TRBV7-9 to TRBJ1-1; perhaps TRBD1 as D (6 bases). Trimming left V 2 bases short and J 3 bases short, with 10 bases between. This CDR3 is built from 14 residues. In germline, CDR1 is SEHNR, CDR2 FQNEAQ (reference sequence). The CDR3 is CASSLIAGDTEAFF. As DNA, the CDR3 is TGTGCCAGCAGCTTAATCGCAGGGGACACTGAAGCTTTCTTT.

This clonotype was seen many times. The genes are TRBV5-1 and TRBJ1-1; TRBD1 is a possible D gene (5 bases). The CDR3 length is 14 residues. Trimming removed 0 bases from V and 4 bases from J, with 10 bases in between. Germline assignment: CDR1 SGHRS and CDR2 YFSETQ. In nucleotides, the CDR3 is TGCGCCAGCAGCTTGGCCCGGACAACCACTGAAGCTTTCTTT. Translating it yields CASSLARTTTEAFF. The whole variable domain, remainder taken from reference TRBV5-1 and TRBJ1-1, is KAGVTQTPRYLIKTRGQQVTLSCSPISGHRSVSWYQQTPGQGLQFLFEYFSETQRNKGNFPGRFSGRQFSNSRSEMNVSTLELGDSALYLCASSLARTTTEAFFGQGTRLTVV.

This clonotype was seen ten or more times. A much larger clone lies a single base off, so this may be a read error. Written as DNA, the CDR3 is TGTGCCACCAGCAGAGTTCGGACAGGGCATGACTATGGCTACACCTTC. Translating it yields CATSRVRTGHDYGYTF. J is TRBJ1-2 and V is TRBV15, with TRBD1 matching 8 bases. CDR1 is LNHNV and CDR2 is YYDKDF in the germline V gene (reference sequence). CDR3 length: 16 residues. Trimming at V came to 1 base and at J to 3 bases, leaving 7 bases not matched to a gene. Filled out from reference TRBV15 and TRBJ1-2, the complete variable domain reads DAMVIQNPRYQVTQFGKPVTLSCSQTLNHNVMYWYQQKSSQAPKLLFHYYDKDFNNEADTPDNFQSRRPNTSFCFLDIRSPGLGDTAMYLCATSRVRTGHDYGYTFGSGTRLTVV.

At least ten counts were recorded for this clonotype. The chain recombines TRBV6-5 with TRBJ1-5; 7 positions agree with TRBD1. The V segment lost 6 bases and the J segment 7 bases; nucleotides outside the gene matches: 9. The germline gives CDR1 MNHEY, CDR2 SVGAGI. This CDR3 is built from 14 residues. CDR3 amino acids: CASSLGGLYQPQHF. CDR3 in DNA: TGTGCCAGCAGCCTAGGGGGCTTGTACCAGCCCCAGCATTTT.

This clonotype appeared many times. The rearrangement links TRBV29-1 to TRBJ1-2; the D gene is possibly TRBD1 (5 bases). The germline V gene has CDR1 SQVTM and CDR2 ANQGSEA. V dropped 7 bases and J dropped 4 bases, with 16 bases sitting between them. The CDR3 sequence is 13 residues long. The CDR3 DNA sequence: TGCAGCGCCAGACGGGACCAGGGCTATGGCTACACCTTC. Translating it yields CSARRDQGYGYTF.

The table lists this clonotype with a few counts. As DNA, the CDR3 is TGTGCCAGCAGCCCTGTAGTGGGACAGGGCTACGAGCAGTACTTC. Protein product: CASSPVVGQGYEQYF. The rearrangement uses TRBV7-2 and TRBJ2-7; the match to TRBD1 covers 9 bases. After removal of 5 bases from V and 3 bases from J, the junction contained 8 bases not matched to a gene. The germline CDR1 and CDR2 sequences are SGHTA and FQGNSA. The CDR3 length is 15 residues.

This clonotype was counted only a few times. The conserved phenylalanine or tryptophan is not found at the CDR3 terminus, so this likely reflects a read error. This rearrangement joins TRBV7-3 to TRBJ2-1; 12 positions match TRBD2. Germline-derived CDR1 and CDR2 are SGHTA and FQGTGA. This CDR3 is built from 15 residues. The CDR3 coding sequence is TGTGCAAGCAGCCAAACTAGCGGGGGGAGGAATGAGCAGTTCTTA. This translates into CASSQTSGGRNEQFL.

There are many counts of this clonotype. This chain connects TRBV12-3 or TRBV12-4 to TRBJ1-1; TRBD1 is a possible D gene (5 bases). The CDR3 has 15 amino acids. The V gene lost 6 bases and the J gene lost 5 bases, with 19 bases spanning the gap. Here the CDR3 reads CASSANLGLRTEAFF. CDR3 sequence (DNA): TGTGCCAGCAGCGCAAACCTGGGACTTCGGACTGAAGCTTTCTTT.

This clonotype was observed many times. The rearrangement joins TRBV5-6 to TRBJ2-7, with D perhaps matching TRBD1 or TRBD2 (6 bases each). This CDR3 has 18 amino acids. CDR1 is SGHDT, CDR2 YYEEEE, per germline. Between the trimmed V and J ends, which lost 5 bases and 0 bases, there was a span of 24 bases. CDR3 protein: CASSPRRGTRGFSYEQYV. CDR3 in DNA: TGTGCCAGCAGTCCACGACGGGGGACCAGGGGATTCTCCTACGAGCAGTACGTC.

The sample holds many counts of this clonotype. V gene TRBV7-2 combines with J gene TRBJ2-1; the match to TRBD2 covers 14 bases. The CDR3 is 15 amino acids. Germline CDR1 and CDR2: SGHTA and FQGNSA. With 5 bases clipped from V and 7 bases from J, the junction kept 4 bases outside the gene matches. The CDR3, as DNA: TGTGCCAGCAGCGCGGGACTAGCGGGGGTTAATGAGCAGTTCTTC. This encodes CASSAGLAGVNEQFF.

This clonotype was found many times. This sequence joins TRBV12-3 or TRBV12-4 and TRBJ2-3; TRBD2 is a possible D gene (6 bases). This CDR3 region has 17 residues. V was pared by 5 bases and J by 2 bases, with 20 bases between. The CDR3 region is CASSGGVRKGPTDTQYF. The CDR3 region has the DNA TGTGCCAGCAGTGGAGGGGTTAGAAAAGGACCCACAGATACGCAGTATTTT.

This clonotype was detected ten times or more. V and J are TRBV7-2 and TRBJ2-1, with D possibly called TRBD1 or TRBD2 (6 bases each). The CDR3 extends over 15 amino acids. V was pared by 1 base and J by 7 bases, with 14 bases between. Germline V lookup: CDR1 SGHTA, CDR2 FQGNSA. The CDR3 region is CASSLGTGALNEQFF. Here the CDR3 DNA reads TGTGCCAGCAGCTTAGGGACGGGGGCGCTTAATGAGCAGTTCTTC.

J is TRBJ2-7 and V is TRBV5-1; D is tentatively TRBD1 or TRBD2 (5 bases each). V gave up 4 bases and J gave up 0 bases, with 8 bases separating them. The CDR3 spans 13 residues. The germline V gene has CDR1 SGHRS and CDR2 YFSETQ. CDR3 DNA: TGCGCCAGCAGCGGGACGAACTCCTACGAGCAGTACTTC. Encoded protein: CASSGTNSYEQYF. The whole variable domain, remainder taken from reference TRBV5-1 and TRBJ2-7, is KAGVTQTPRYLIKTRGQQVTLSCSPISGHRSVSWYQQTPGQGLQFLFEYFSETQRNKGNFPGRFSGRQFSNSRSEMNVSTLELGDSALYLCASSGTNSYEQYFGPGTRLTVT.

This clonotype was seen at least ten times. The chain has TRBV6-1 and TRBJ2-2, with TRBD2 matching over 13 bases. Germline loops: CDR1 MNHNS, CDR2 SASEGT. With V trimmed by 4 bases and J by 7 bases, 3 bases remained unmatched. The CDR3 totals 15 residues. The CDR3 DNA follows: TGTGCCAGCAGTGGACTAGCGGGAGGCGGCGGGGAGCTGTTTTTT. This encodes CASSGLAGGGGELFF.

In this sample, this clonotype turned up many times. V gene TRBV7-2 combines with J gene TRBJ2-1; 7 positions agree with TRBD1. The CDR3 consists of 13 residues. Germline V gene sequence: CDR1 SGHTA, CDR2 FQGNSA. The J segment lost 6 bases and the V segment lost 3 bases, leaving 2 bases of the junction unmatched. The CDR3 nucleotides read TGTGCCAGCAGCTTCCCAGGGGGCAATGAGCAGTTCTTC. It yields the protein CASSFPGGNEQFF.

Judged by abundance, this clonotype is medium-sized. The rearrangement joins TRBV5-1 to TRBJ1-4; 7 bases agree with TRBD1. This CDR3 is 14 amino acids long. Trimming at V came to 6 bases and at J to 4 bases, leaving 6 bases not matched to a gene. The germline V gene encodes CDR1 SGHRS and CDR2 YFSETQ. CDR3 sequence (DNA): TGCGCCAGCAAGGGGGACAGCTTTAATGAAAAACTGTTTTTT. The encoded protein is CASKGDSFNEKLFF.

There are many counts of this clonotype. The chain is built from TRBV7-2 and TRBJ2-3, with no clear D. This CDR3 is 11 amino acids long. Trimming removed 0 bases from V and 7 bases from J, with 2 bases in between. CDR1 is SGHTA and CDR2 is FQGNSA in the germline V gene. The CDR3 region is CASSLANTQYF. CDR3 bases: TGTGCCAGCAGCTTAGCTAATACGCAGTATTTT.

This clonotype was detected many times. This chain connects TRBV20-1 to TRBJ1-1; maybe TRBD1 (6 bases). V dropped 0 bases and J dropped 5 bases, with 19 bases sitting between them. The CDR3 contains 16 residues. Germline lookup yields CDR1 DFQATT and CDR2 SNEGSKA (reference sequence). CDR3 protein: CSARDLGGPDVTEAFF. The CDR3 nucleotides are TGCAGTGCTAGAGATCTAGGGGGTCCGGACGTGACTGAAGCTTTCTTT.

As concerns this clonotype: A much larger clone differs by one base, so this may be a read error. The chain uses TRBV5-1 and TRBJ1-1; D perhaps matches TRBD1 (5 bases). Trimming took 6 bases from V and 1 from J, leaving 16 bases between them. Germline V CDR1 and CDR2: SGHRS, YFSETQ. The CDR3 loop spans 15 amino acids. The CDR3 bases are TGCGCCAGCAACCCGCGGAGAGGGACGAACACTGAAGCTTTCTTT. The encoded protein is CASNPRRGTNTEAFF.

The sample holds many counts of this clonotype. The chain is built from TRBV5-1 and TRBJ1-5; maybe TRBD1 (5 bases). The CDR3 extends over 15 amino acids. The V gene's germline CDR1 is SGHRS and CDR2 YFSETQ. V dropped 0 bases and J dropped 2 bases, with 9 bases sitting between them. The CDR3, as DNA: TGCGCCAGCAGCTTGGCAGGGTTCCGCAATCAGCCCCAGCATTTT. This encodes CASSLAGFRNQPQHF.

This clonotype was detected many times. The chain combines TRBV20-1 with TRBJ2-4; tentatively, D is TRBD2 (5 bases). The CDR3 has 16 amino acids. V was trimmed by 3 bases and J by 6 bases, leaving 21 bases between them. The germline gives CDR1 DFQATT, CDR2 SNEGSKA (reference sequence). CDR3 sequence (DNA): TGCAGTGCTAGGTCTCTTGGGTCGGAGGAGGCAAACATTCAGTACTTC. This gives the protein CSARSLGSEEANIQYF.

This clonotype was seen ten or more times. V is TRBV20-1 and J is TRBJ2-3, with 7 bases aligning to TRBD2. V lost 6 bases, J lost 4 bases, and 4 bases stayed unmatched. This CDR3 is built from 12 residues. Germline assignment: CDR1 DFQATT and CDR2 SNEGSKA (reference sequence). The CDR3 here is CSAGAGSDTQYF. The CDR3, as DNA: TGCAGTGCAGGAGCGGGGTCAGATACGCAGTATTTT.

This clonotype was picked up many times. This sequence joins TRBV20-1 and TRBJ1-2, with TRBD1 matching over 8 bases. Germline values: CDR1 DFQATT, CDR2 SNEGSKA (reference sequence). The V segment lost 4 bases and the J segment 1 base; nucleotides outside the gene matches: 2. The CDR3 loop spans 13 amino acids. The chain's CDR3 is CSAIQGVNYGYTF. The CDR3 coding sequence is TGCAGTGCTATACAGGGGGTTAACTATGGCTACACCTTC.

Ten or more counts support this clonotype. The rearrangement uses TRBV20-1 and TRBJ2-3, with 8 bases lining up with TRBD2. Germline V gives CDR1 DFQATT, CDR2 SNEGSKA (reference sequence). Trimming removed 0 bases from V and 0 bases from J; junction bases left unmatched: 11. The CDR3 is 18 residues long. The CDR3 protein is CSARDQERGFFSTDTQYF. The CDR3 region has the DNA TGCAGTGCTAGAGATCAAGAGCGGGGGTTCTTTAGCACAGATACGCAGTATTTT.

This clonotype was counted at least ten times. The chain combines TRBV7-3 with TRBJ2-6; D is unresolved. This CDR3 has 14 amino acids. Looked up from germline, CDR1 is SGHTA and CDR2 is FQGTGA. Between the trimmed V and J ends, which lost 5 bases and 2 bases, there was a span of 7 bases. The CDR3, as DNA: TGTGCCAGCAGCGACACTACTGGGGCCAACGTCCTGACTTTC. This gives the protein CASSDTTGANVLTF.

This clonotype was observed at least ten times. The V call is TRBV5-1, the J call TRBJ1-1; 7 nucleotides align to TRBD1. Germline V lookup: CDR1 SGHRS, CDR2 YFSETQ. The ends lost 0 bases at V and 11 bases at J; junction bases unmatched: 4. The CDR3 sequence is 12 residues long. CDR3 region: CASSLGDREAFF. CDR3 nucleotides: TGCGCCAGCAGCTTGGGGGACAGAGAGGCTTTCTTT.

This clonotype was counted ten times or more. V gene TRBV5-1 combines with J gene TRBJ2-1; TRBD1 matches at 7 bases. The CDR3 runs to 15 residues. V dropped 0 bases and J dropped 7; count of bases not matched to a gene: 7. In germline, CDR1 is SGHRS, CDR2 YFSETQ. Here the CDR3 reads CASSLAPGQWNEQFF. Written as DNA, the CDR3 is TGCGCCAGCAGCTTGGCCCCGGGACAGTGGAATGAGCAGTTCTTC.

This clonotype was seen ten or more times. The V call is TRBV6-6, the J call TRBJ2-3; D is uncertain. V gave up 7 bases and J gave up 6 bases, with 8 bases separating them. This CDR3 is built from 11 residues. Germline CDR1 and CDR2: MNHNY and SVGAGI (reference sequence). CDR3 bases: TGTGCCAGCACCTCCATGGATACGCAGTATTTT. Translation gives CASTSMDTQYF.

This clonotype was seen many times. V is TRBV28 and J is TRBJ1-2; D ambiguous. This CDR3 comprises 14 residues. Germline V gene lookup returns CDR1 MDHEN and CDR2 SYDVKM. V lost 3 bases to trimming and J lost 7 bases, with 15 bases between them. CDR3 bases: TGTGCCAGCAGTTTCGCAGACCCCGCTGCTGGCTACACCTTC. Translation: CASSFADPAAGYTF.

Concerning this clonotype itself: The germline gene is not matched at one end of the junction; a read error may be the cause. The V call is TRBV19, the J call TRBJ2-5; D is perhaps TRBD1 or TRBD2 (6 bases each). This CDR3 has 15 amino acids. In germline, CDR1 is LNHDA, CDR2 SQIVND (reference sequence). CDR3 protein: CASTTTGAALGTRYF. As DNA, the CDR3 is TGTGCCAGTACCACGACGGGGGCCGCTTTGGGGACCCGGTACTTC.